What follows are 21 T cell receptor beta chains derived from one specimen sequenced in a study of CD8+CD57+ T cells in acquired aplastic anemia. TCR beta VDJ and CDR3 profiling used genomic DNA as template. TCRdb redid the calling of the reads with MiXCR, one entry per CDR3 protein. The table records under 200,000 distinct CDR3 sequences, approximately 48% of them present only once. All sequencing subjects had displayed CD8+CD57+ cell expansion on flow cytometry. Specimen: sorted CD4+, CD8+, or CD8+CD57+ T cells (not recorded which) from PBMCs. The receptors were gathered from a human donor with aplastic anemia.

This chain connects TRBV2 to TRBJ2-7, with 8 nucleotides matching TRBD1. Germline CDR1 is SNHLY and CDR2 is FYNNEI. V was pared by 6 bases and J by 2 bases, with 6 bases of the junction left unmatched. The CDR3 contains 14 residues. CDR3 nucleotides: TGTGCCAGCAGCCCCCAGGGGGCAGCCTACGAGCAGTACTTC. This encodes CASSPQGAAYEQYF.

The J gene is TRBJ2-5, the V gene TRBV20-1; 9 nucleotides align to TRBD2. V gave up 0 bases and J gave up 4 bases; unmatched junction bases: 9. Looked up from germline, CDR1 is DFQATT and CDR2 is SNEGSKA (reference sequence). The CDR3 runs to 16 residues. The CDR3 region is CSARDLLAGLRETQYF. DNA for the CDR3: TGCAGTGCTAGAGATCTTCTAGCGGGATTGCGAGAGACCCAGTACTTC.

This clonotype was picked up many times. The V call is TRBV19, the J call TRBJ2-1; the D is unclear. V shed 0 bases and J shed 5 bases, with 14 bases lying between them. In germline, CDR1 is LNHDA, CDR2 SQIVND (reference sequence). The CDR3 has 16 residues. CDR3 residues: CASSIEGPGSHNEQFF. The CDR3 DNA reads as TGTGCCAGTAGTATAGAAGGGCCCGGGTCCCACAATGAGCAGTTCTTC.

The chain is built from TRBV20-1 and TRBJ1-5; 8 bases align to TRBD1. Germline V gives CDR1 DFQATT, CDR2 SNEGSKA (reference sequence). The length of the CDR3 is 15 residues. Trimming removed 3 bases from V and 3 bases from J; junction bases left unmatched: 7. CDR3 DNA sequence: TGCAGTGCTAGGAAACGGACAGGGTTCAATCAGCCCCAGCATTTT. Its translation is CSARKRTGFNQPQHF.

This clonotype was observed many times. This sequence joins TRBV5-1 and TRBJ2-5; 9 nucleotides line up with TRBD1. The germline CDR1 and CDR2 sequences are SGHRS and YFSETQ. The CDR3 totals 16 residues. V was pared by 4 bases and J by 1 base, with 8 bases of the junction left unmatched. The CDR3 reads CASSPGQGIGQETQYF. The CDR3 nucleotides are TGCGCCAGCAGCCCCGGACAGGGGATAGGCCAAGAGACCCAGTACTTC.

This clonotype has more than one count but fewer than ten. The V gene is TRBV14, the J gene TRBJ1-6; D remains ambiguous. The germline CDR1 and CDR2 sequences are SGHDN and FVKESK. The germline V and J ends were trimmed by 1 base and 13 bases, with 8 bases remaining between them. The CDR3 is 12 residues long. CDR3 sequence (DNA): TGTGCCAGCAGCCAAGTTGACTCGCCCCTCCACTTT. It specifies CASSQVDSPLHF.

CDR3 coding DNA: TGTGCCAGCAGCACCGACAGGGGTCCCTACGAGCAGTACTTC. Translated, it gives CASSTDRGPYEQYF. This chain joins TRBV7-2 and TRBJ2-7; 8 positions match TRBD1. The junction had 5 bases not matched to a gene; V was cut back by 5 bases and J by 2 bases. The CDR3 runs 14 residues. Germline V gene data show CDR1 as SGHTA and CDR2 as FQGNSA.

This chain joins TRBV5-1 and TRBJ1-2, with 10 positions matching TRBD1. The CDR3 covers 16 residues. Germline trimming cut 4 bases from V and 6 bases from J; bases unmatched to any gene: 12. CDR1 is SGHRS, CDR2 YFSETQ, per germline. The CDR3 nucleotides read TGCGCCAGCAGCCCTATGGGACAGGGGCAGTGGGATGGCTACACCTTC. Residues: CASSPMGQGQWDGYTF.

The chain has TRBV7-8 and TRBJ2-1; unclear D gene. The V end lost 2 bases, the J end lost 9 bases, and 8 bases lay between the germline ends. The CDR3 length is 12 residues. Germline lookup yields CDR1 SGHVS and CDR2 FQNEAQ. CDR3 nucleotides: TGTGCCAGCAGCTTAAGGTCGACTGAGCAGTTCTTC. It codes for CASSLRSTEQFF.

The chain joins TRBV12-3 or TRBV12-4 to TRBJ2-1; D may match TRBD1 or TRBD2 (5 bases each). The CDR3 extends over 18 amino acids. V lost 4 bases to trimming and J lost 2 bases, with 21 bases between them. The CDR3 region is CASSSAFTGTSPYNEQFF. The CDR3 coding sequence is TGTGCCAGCAGTTCCGCCTTTACCGGGACGAGCCCCTACAATGAGCAGTTCTTC.

This chain links TRBV25-1 with TRBJ2-7; TRBD1 aligns across 10 bases. Germline values: CDR1 MGHDK, CDR2 SYGVNS. This CDR3 contains 15 residues. V dropped 3 bases and J dropped 2; count of bases not matched to a gene: 4. The CDR3 coding sequence is TGTGCCAGCAGTGAGACCGGGACAGGGGCCTACGAGCAGTACTTC. Translation gives CASSETGTGAYEQYF.

The rearrangement uses TRBV7-2 and TRBJ1-2; 7 positions match TRBD1. This CDR3 contains 14 residues. Germline CDR1 and CDR2: SGHTA and FQGNSA. J gave up 4 bases and V 5 bases, and 7 bases lay outside the gene matches. The CDR3 is CASSPGTAIYGYTF. The CDR3 region has the DNA TGTGCCAGCAGCCCAGGGACAGCGATCTATGGCTACACCTTC.

The CDR3 DNA reads TGTGCCCCGGGACTAGATCGTCGTGAGCAGTTCTTC. Its translation is CAPGLDRREQFF. This chain uses TRBV25-1 with TRBJ2-1, with 8 bases identical to TRBD2. CDR1 MGHDK and CDR2 SYGVNS come from the germline V gene. V shed 11 bases and J 9 bases; nucleotides not matched to a gene: 9. This CDR3 contains 12 residues.

The chain is built from TRBV10-3 and TRBJ2-2; tentative D call: TRBD2 (6 bases). V lost 6 bases and J 3 bases, leaving 20 bases between the germline ends. CDR1 and CDR2 from the germline V gene are ENHRY and SYGVKD. The CDR3 is 17 residues long. The CDR3 bases are TGTGCCATCAGCAAGATGGTAGCGGCGCGACACACCGGGGAGCTGTTTTTT. Translating it yields CAISKMVAARHTGELFF.

This clonotype has just one count. The rearrangement joins TRBV19 to TRBJ1-2; D might be TRBD1 (6 bases). CDR1 and CDR2 from the germline V gene are LNHDA and SQIVND (reference sequence). The CDR3 is made up of 13 amino acids. V was trimmed by 2 bases and J by 8 bases, leaving 12 bases between them. The CDR3 sequence is CASSITGSDGYTF. The CDR3 DNA is TGTGCCAGTAGTATAACAGGGTCCGACGGCTACACCTTC.

V and J are TRBV4-2 and TRBJ1-1; TRBD1 is a possible D gene (5 bases). V shed 0 bases and J shed 4 bases, with 15 bases lying between them. Germline V gene sequence: CDR1 LGHNA, CDR2 YNFKEQ. This CDR3 contains 16 residues. CDR3 DNA sequence: TGTGCCAGCAGCCAAGAGGGGGTAAGGCTTGGCACTGAAGCTTTCTTT. It yields the protein CASSQEGVRLGTEAFF.

J is TRBJ2-7 and V is TRBV24-1; 9 positions match TRBD1. The CDR3 is 13 amino acids. Germline assignment: CDR1 KGHDR and CDR2 SFDVKD. The CDR3 DNA reads as TGTGCTAGGGGCCCCTGGGACAGGGAAGCGCAGTACTTC. Its translation is CARGPWDREAQYF.

CDR3 in amino acids: CSVDGADNEQFF. In nucleotides, the CDR3 is TGCAGCGTTGATGGGGCCGACAATGAGCAGTTCTTC. The rearrangement links TRBV29-1 to TRBJ2-1, with D perhaps TRBD1 (5 bases). The CDR3 is 12 residues long. CDR1 is SQVTM and CDR2 is ANQGSEA in the germline V gene. With 3 bases removed from V and 5 bases from J, the gap between germline ends came to 8 bases.

This clonotype was seen ten or more times. The J gene is TRBJ2-5, the V gene TRBV6-4; TRBD2 agrees at 7 bases. CDR3 length equals 19 residues. V shed 6 bases and J 2 bases; nucleotides not matched to a gene: 21. CDR1 and CDR2 from the germline V gene are MRHNA and SNTAGT. CDR3 DNA: TGTGCCAGCAGCGATACGGATTGGGTGGCTAGCGGACTACAAGAGACCCAGTACTTC. It yields the protein CASSDTDWVASGLQETQYF.

CDR3 sequence (DNA): TGTGCCAGCAGCCTCCTCCCGCCGGGACAGAGGGCTAATTCACCCCTCCACTTT. Translated: CASSLLPPGQRANSPLHF. The chain couples TRBV3-1 to TRBJ1-6; 7 positions agree with TRBD1. The V segment lost 4 bases and the J segment 6 bases; nucleotides outside the gene matches: 15. Germline CDR1 is LGHDT and CDR2 is YNNKEL (reference sequence). The CDR3 has 18 residues.

This clonotype was observed at least ten times. The chain couples TRBV29-1 to TRBJ2-2; no firm D call. This CDR3 region has 12 residues. The V and J ends lost 3 bases and 5 bases respectively, with 7 bases between them. CDR1 is SQVTM, CDR2 ANQGSEA, per germline. CDR3 DNA sequence: TGCAGCGTTGAGCCAACTACCGGGGAGCTGTTTTTT. The encoded protein is CSVEPTTGELFF.